This T cell receptor (beta chain) was sequenced in a study of blood T cell repertoires in COVID-19 (dated by TCRdb to about 2020). For context, the study as a whole: Samples from collaborators originated in the United States, Italy and Spain and spanned both the acute and convalescent phases of COVID-19. The material from the prospective study consisted of cDNA or gDNA derived from T cells, B-cell-depleted T cells, or PBMCs. Where available, HLA class I and class II types were taken from metadata supplied by the sample provider and were not determined by assay-based typing. The dataset comprised deeply sampled blood TCRbeta repertoires from subjects exposed to, actively infected with, or recovered from COVID-19. A de-identified subject ID, COVID-19 status, age in years and sex were almost always included in the sample metadata. A freely available public database, intended as a resource for researchers studying the immune response to SARS-CoV-2, is where the repertoires were released. The samples were drawn from two sources: the first 160 participants of the ongoing ImmuneRACE study, and over 1,000 subjects contributed by 6 global collaborators.

General conclusions and limits of the study: The amount of clinical and demographic metadata varied by source and participant and was provided uncurated.

Each collaborating institution followed its own protocols to collect whole blood in K2EDTA tubes. For TCRbeta analysis, collaborators shipped samples in one of three forms: frozen whole blood, isolated PBMCs, or DNA extracted from either of those sample types. Turning to this clone: The specificity of this receptor is unknown. Base-call qualities are not available, and no considerably larger clone is one nucleotide away.

TCRbeta CDR3 regions were amplified from genomic DNA by means of the immunoSEQ Assay, a bias-controlled multiplex PCR. Per the authors' processing: Within the assay, amplification of reference gene primers was used to estimate how many nucleated cells each sample contained. To quantify the absolute abundance of each unique TCRbeta CDR3 rearrangement, sequence reads were collapsed and filtered. Productive Simpson clonality was computed per sample as the square root of Simpson's diversity index over productive rearrangements. In its TCRdb copy, this immuneACCESS table keeps in-frame sequences only and misses some clones. Where compared with another copy, unresolved V genes explain less than half of these, and the others have no known cause. From that table come the V and J calls and clone size; the DNA was used to work out D and trimming. Here the sample has around 63,000 clones; around 87% occur a single time. Of the sample, 1% to 1.5% falls within the top ten clones.

The sample taken for sequencing was peripheral blood. The sequence was obtained from a woman aged 55-69 years with acute or convalescent COVID-19.

DNA sequence: TGCGCCAGCAGCCCCCCCGCGGGGCTAGGGGCCAATGAGCAGTTCTTC. Its product reads: CASSPPAGLGANEQFF. The chain couples TRBV5-1 to TRBJ2-1; possibly the D gene is TRBD2, per 6 matching bases. The CDR3 contains 16 residues, cysteine and phenylalanine counted. Just CDR3 DNA is preserved here, 48 bases in frame from base 1. V loses 4 bases, J loses 6 bases, and the germline ends lie 20 bases apart. The germline V gene yields SGHRS for CDR1 and YFSETQ for CDR2.